This T cell receptor beta chain was identified during a study of response to subunit inactivated influenza vaccine. Trimming removed 4 bases at V and 8 bases at J, with 17 bases between. There are 14 residues in the CDR3. A note on this clonotype: Its specificity is not known.

A single record per CDR3 protein comes from TCRdb applying MiXCR to the RT-PCR reads. This table has about 780,000 distinct CDR3 sequences, about 18% appearing once. Study-wide results and limits: Each seasonal influenza vaccination recruits few new T cells, the authors suggested.

The TCR sequence derives from a man between 45 and 60 years old who received an inactivated influenza vaccine. Sample: PBMCs from blood, taken around 5 days after vaccination. V and J are TRBV12-3 or TRBV12-4 and TRBJ1-2; D unclear. This CDR3 is CASSSIRAAGGYTF. The CDR3 DNA sequence: TGTGCCAGCAGTTCGATTAGGGCAGCGGGGGGCTACACCTTC.